This section outlines one TCR beta chain sequence together with its context. This entry is derived from a study of blood T cell repertoires in COVID-19. Assay used: immunoSEQ multiplex PCR; TCRdb lists only in-frame clones, some missing. The repertoire includes tens of thousands of clones, more than 80% of them detected once, and around 29% sits in the top ten. The CDR3 consists of 14 residues. From germline, CDR1 is SGHNT and CDR2 YYREEE (reference sequence). The junction had 5 bases not matched to a gene; V was cut back by 2 bases and J by 3 bases. The V call is TRBV5-4, the J call TRBJ2-7; the match to TRBD1 covers 7 bases. The clonotype originates from a woman of 80 years or more with acute or convalescent COVID-19. Sequencing was performed on peripheral blood. CDR3 sequence: CASSFMGQHYEQYF. CDR3 nucleotides: TGTGCCAGCAGCTTTATGGGACAGCACTACGAGCAGTACTTC.